Each of the 26 T cell receptor beta chains below was sequenced from the same sample in a study of T cell changes during pregnancy in multiple sclerosis. Measured with immunoSEQ multiplex PCR; TCRdb has only the in-frame clones, and not every one. The sample carries some 100,000 clones, almost 95% recorded once. The source was peripheral blood, collected before pregnancy. These receptors were collected from a female donor with multiple sclerosis, enrolled in a pregnancy study.

This chain connects TRBV6-5 to TRBJ2-3, with no clear D. The V end was cut by 4 bases, the J end by 2 bases, with 7 bases between. The CDR3 runs 13 residues. CDR1 and CDR2 (germline): MNHEY, SVGAGI. The CDR3 here is CASSSLFTDTQYF. For the CDR3, the DNA is TGTGCCAGCAGTTCCCTATTCACAGATACGCAGTATTTT.

The CDR3 nucleotides are TGCGCCAGCAGCTTGAGGACCGGGAAGTCAGATACGCAGTATTTT. Translating gives CASSLRTGKSDTQYF. This chain links TRBV5-1 with TRBJ2-3; possible D gene TRBD2, 5 bases. Trimming stripped 1 base from V and 4 bases from J, with 13 bases between. In germline, CDR1 is SGHRS, CDR2 YFSETQ. The CDR3 extends over 15 amino acids. Full variable domain (outside the CDR3, taken from reference TRBV5-1 and TRBJ2-3): KAGVTQTPRYLIKTRGQQVTLSCSPISGHRSVSWYQQTPGQGLQFLFEYFSETQRNKGNFPGRFSGRQFSNSRSEMNVSTLELGDSALYLCASSLRTGKSDTQYFGPGTRLTVL.

This sequence joins TRBV7-8 and TRBJ1-1, with 8 bases aligning to TRBD1. Germline lookup yields CDR1 SGHVS and CDR2 FQNEAQ. Trimming took 5 bases from V and 0 from J; bases not matched to a gene: 11. The CDR3 has 17 amino acids. The CDR3: CASSTFRQGRLNTEAFF. For the CDR3, the DNA is TGTGCCAGCAGCACATTTCGACAGGGGCGATTGAACACTGAAGCTTTCTTT.

The genes are TRBV30 and TRBJ1-2, with TRBD1 matching over 7 bases. CDR3 size: 15 residues. The junction had 9 bases not matched to a gene; V was cut back by 1 base and J by 4 bases. Germline CDR1 is GTSNPN and CDR2 is SVGIG (reference sequence). The CDR3 DNA reads as TGTGCCTGGAGTGACGGGACAGCAACTCTCTATGGCTACACCTTC. Translating it yields CAWSDGTATLYGYTF.

The chain carries TRBV10-2 and TRBJ2-7; tentatively, D is TRBD2 (6 bases). Germline V gives CDR1 WSHSY, CDR2 SAAADI. CDR3 length equals 15 residues. Trimming removed 6 bases at V and 1 base at J, with 16 bases between. CDR3 nucleotides: TGCGCCAGCAGAGTGAGCGCTAGCGAATCCTACGAGCAGTACTTC. It translates to CASRVSASESYEQYF.

The chain combines TRBV13 with TRBJ2-7; 12 bases agree with TRBD1. Germline values: CDR1 PRHDT, CDR2 FYEKMQ (reference sequence). The CDR3 is made up of 16 amino acids. V lost 8 bases to trimming and J lost 3 bases; unmatched junction nucleotides: 11. In DNA form, the CDR3 reads TGTGCCAGCGCCGTTCAGGGGGACAGGGGGCTCTACGAGCAGTACTTC. It is translated as CASAVQGDRGLYEQYF.

The CDR3, as DNA: TGTGCCAGCAGTGAGGGGACTAGTGTCGCAGATACGCAGTATTTT. Translation gives CASSEGTSVADTQYF. V and J are TRBV6-4 and TRBJ2-3; 8 bases fit TRBD2. Germline lookup yields CDR1 MRHNA and CDR2 SNTAGT. The CDR3 sequence is 15 residues long. The J segment lost 4 bases and the V segment lost 3 bases, leaving 6 bases of the junction unmatched.

The genes are TRBV15 and TRBJ1-2, with 7 bases that match TRBD1. This CDR3 has 14 residues. J gave up 1 base and V 4 bases, and 3 bases lay outside the gene matches. The V gene's germline CDR1 is LNHNV and CDR2 YYDKDF (reference sequence). This chain's CDR3 is CATSKDRNNYGYTF. In DNA, the CDR3 is TGTGCCACCAGCAAGGACAGGAATAACTATGGCTACACCTTC.

The chain combines TRBV18 with TRBJ2-1, with TRBD2 identical over 13 bases. CDR3 size: 17 residues. Per germline, CDR1 KGHSH and CDR2 LQKENI. Losses at the gene ends were 6 bases for V and 9 bases for J; bases not matched to a gene: 14. The DNA for the CDR3 is TGTGCCAGCTCGCGAACTGGACTAGCGGGAGATAGGGGTGAGCAGTTCTTC. Translated: CASSRTGLAGDRGEQFF.

This chain links TRBV19 with TRBJ1-5; tentatively, D is TRBD1 (6 bases). The germline gives CDR1 LNHDA, CDR2 SQIVND (reference sequence). The CDR3 is 13 amino acids. With 8 bases removed from V and 6 bases from J, the gap between germline ends came to 14 bases. CDR3: CASYRDMSQPQHF. The DNA for the CDR3 is TGTGCCAGTTACAGGGATATGAGTCAGCCCCAGCATTTT.

A single count supports this clone. The rearrangement links TRBV28 to TRBJ1-2, with TRBD1 identical over 8 bases. CDR3 size: 14 residues. The germline gives CDR1 MDHEN, CDR2 SYDVKM. The J segment lost 4 bases and the V segment lost 2 bases, leaving 3 bases of the junction unmatched. CDR3 loop: CASSLRTGIYGYTF. DNA for the CDR3: TGTGCCAGCAGTTTAAGGACAGGGATCTATGGCTACACCTTC.

The V and J genes are TRBV19 and TRBJ1-2, with a weak D call TRBD1 (5 bases). Germline V gives CDR1 LNHDA, CDR2 SQIVND (reference sequence). The CDR3 length is 14 residues. With 5 bases removed from V and 4 bases from J, the gap between germline ends came to 14 bases. The CDR3 nucleotides are TGTGCCAGTAGTCCCCAGGGCCTGGGCTATGGCTACACCTTC. It codes for CASSPQGLGYGYTF.

The V gene is TRBV7-3, the J gene TRBJ1-1; 9 bases are shared with TRBD1. V dropped 2 bases and J dropped 4; count of bases not matched to a gene: 5. CDR3 length equals 15 residues. Looked up from germline, CDR1 is SGHTA and CDR2 is FQGTGA. CDR3 amino acids: CASSLAPGQGTEAFF. The CDR3 nucleotides read TGTGCCAGCAGCTTAGCCCCGGGACAGGGCACTGAAGCTTTCTTT.

The chain joins TRBV9 to TRBJ2-1, with TRBD2 matching 11 bases. Trimming took 0 bases from V and 2 from J; bases not matched to a gene: 1. This CDR3 has 16 residues. Germline lookup yields CDR1 SGDLS and CDR2 YYNGEE. The CDR3 loop is CASSVATSGAYNEQFF. The DNA of the CDR3 is TGTGCCAGCAGCGTAGCGACTAGCGGGGCCTACAATGAGCAGTTCTTC.

The chain employs TRBV10-2 and TRBJ2-1, with D possibly matching TRBD1 (6 bases). Trimming cost V 8 bases and J 4 bases, with 33 bases left between them. The CDR3 runs 20 residues. From germline, CDR1 is WSHSY and CDR2 SAAADI. The CDR3 reads CASLPTPTGRSGLVYNEQFF. The CDR3 DNA is TGCGCCAGCCTCCCTACACCTACAGGGCGGAGTGGCCTAGTATACAATGAGCAGTTCTTC.

J is TRBJ2-5 and V is TRBV5-1; D possibly corresponds to TRBD2 (6 bases). The CDR3 loop spans 12 amino acids. The germline CDR1 and CDR2 sequences are SGHRS and YFSETQ. Trimming removed 4 bases from V and 5 bases from J, with 9 bases in between. CDR3 region: CASSPGGETQYF. CDR3 sequence (DNA): TGCGCCAGCAGCCCTGGAGGGGAGACCCAGTACTTC.

CDR3 loop: CASRTGGYGYTF. Written as DNA, the CDR3 is TGTGCCAGCAGGACAGGGGGCTATGGCTACACCTTC. V is TRBV27 and J is TRBJ1-2, with 9 bases aligning to TRBD1. CDR1 and CDR2 (germline): MNHEY, SMNVEV (reference sequence). The ends lost 6 bases at V and 4 bases at J; junction bases unmatched: 0. The CDR3 runs to 12 residues.

This chain joins TRBV4-1 and TRBJ2-1, with 9 positions matching TRBD1. Looked up from germline, CDR1 is MGHRA and CDR2 is YSYEKL. The J segment lost 7 bases and the V segment lost 3 bases, leaving 10 bases of the junction unmatched. The CDR3 is 16 amino acids. CDR3 nucleotides: TGCGCCAGCAGCCAGCATCCGGGACAGGGTTTTAATGAGCAGTTCTTC. It yields the protein CASSQHPGQGFNEQFF.

The rearrangement joins TRBV6-1 to TRBJ1-2, with a possible D match to TRBD1 (6 bases). This CDR3 contains 17 residues. V lost 2 bases and J 5 bases, leaving 21 bases between the germline ends. Germline values: CDR1 MNHNS, CDR2 SASEGT. CDR3 loop: CASSESPQGRGPYGYTF. DNA of the CDR3: TGTGCCAGCAGTGAAAGCCCCCAGGGCAGGGGCCCATATGGCTACACCTTC.

The J gene is TRBJ1-4, the V gene TRBV27; TRBD1 aligns across 9 bases. The length of the CDR3 is 16 residues. V shed 5 bases and J 5 bases; nucleotides not matched to a gene: 9. Germline V gene data show CDR1 as MNHEY and CDR2 as SMNVEV (reference sequence). The CDR3 DNA sequence: TGTGCCAGCAGTCCAGCCACAGGGGGCATGAATGAAAAACTGTTTTTT. The encoded protein is CASSPATGGMNEKLFF.

The chain carries TRBV7-9 and TRBJ2-5; D is unclear. This CDR3 is built from 12 residues. V was cut by 6 bases and J by 5 bases, with 10 bases left in between. Germline values: CDR1 SEHNR, CDR2 FQNEAQ (reference sequence). CDR3 nucleotide sequence: TGTGCCAGCAGGCTGTCGGAGGAGACCCAGTACTTC. Protein: CASRLSEETQYF. Drawing the rest from reference TRBV7-9 and TRBJ2-5, the complete variable domain is DTGVSQNPRHKITKRGQNVTFRCDPISEHNRLYWYRQTLGQGPEFLTYFQNEAQLEKSRLLSDRFSAERPKGSFSTLEIQRTEQGDSAMYLCASRLSEETQYFGPGTRLLVL.

V gene TRBV7-8 combines with J gene TRBJ1-2; D might be TRBD1 (6 bases). Trimming took off 5 bases at V and 0 bases at J, with 10 bases between the two ends. Germline loops: CDR1 SGHVS, CDR2 FQNEAQ. This CDR3 is 14 amino acids long. The DNA for the CDR3 is TGTGCCAGCAGCCTTACAGGGCCTAACTATGGCTACACCTTC. This sequence encodes CASSLTGPNYGYTF.

This sequence joins TRBV7-9 and TRBJ2-2; 7 bases line up with TRBD1. V dropped 2 bases and J dropped 1; count of bases not matched to a gene: 7. This CDR3 has 17 amino acids. The V gene's germline CDR1 is SEHNR and CDR2 FQNEAQ (reference sequence). CDR3 in amino acids: CASSLRGGRENTGELFF. In DNA form, the CDR3 reads TGTGCCAGCAGCTTACGAGGGGGCAGGGAGAACACCGGGGAGCTGTTTTTT. The full variable domain, rest sourced from reference TRBV7-9 and TRBJ2-2, is DTGVSQNPRHKITKRGQNVTFRCDPISEHNRLYWYRQTLGQGPEFLTYFQNEAQLEKSRLLSDRFSAERPKGSFSTLEIQRTEQGDSAMYLCASSLRGGRENTGELFFGEGSRLTVL.

This chain links TRBV5-4 with TRBJ1-2; a possible D gene is TRBD1 (6 bases). The germline V and J ends were trimmed by 4 bases and 7 bases, with 20 bases remaining between them. This CDR3 has 15 residues. CDR1 is SGHNT and CDR2 is YYREEE in the germline V gene (reference sequence). The CDR3 DNA is TGTGCCAGCAGCGACCCGGGCAGGGGTAGTAGTGGCTACACCTTC. This sequence encodes CASSDPGRGSSGYTF.

V gene TRBV28 combines with J gene TRBJ1-2; 9 nucleotides match TRBD1. The germline CDR1 and CDR2 sequences are MDHEN and SYDVKM. CDR3 length: 17 amino acids. V was pared by 2 bases and J by 5 bases, with 12 bases of the junction left unmatched. The CDR3 coding sequence is TGTGCCAGCAGTTTAGGGACAGGGCCCATTCCGGTTTATGGCTACACCTTC. Protein product: CASSLGTGPIPVYGYTF.

Concerning this clone: One end of the junction varies from germline; a read error may be responsible. The chain combines TRBV2 with TRBJ2-7; no firm D call. Germline CDR1 and CDR2: SNHLY and FYNNEI. This CDR3 contains 10 residues. CDR3 in amino acids: CASSDSAMSF. The CDR3, as DNA: TGTGCCAGCAGTGATTCAGCGATGTCTTTC.